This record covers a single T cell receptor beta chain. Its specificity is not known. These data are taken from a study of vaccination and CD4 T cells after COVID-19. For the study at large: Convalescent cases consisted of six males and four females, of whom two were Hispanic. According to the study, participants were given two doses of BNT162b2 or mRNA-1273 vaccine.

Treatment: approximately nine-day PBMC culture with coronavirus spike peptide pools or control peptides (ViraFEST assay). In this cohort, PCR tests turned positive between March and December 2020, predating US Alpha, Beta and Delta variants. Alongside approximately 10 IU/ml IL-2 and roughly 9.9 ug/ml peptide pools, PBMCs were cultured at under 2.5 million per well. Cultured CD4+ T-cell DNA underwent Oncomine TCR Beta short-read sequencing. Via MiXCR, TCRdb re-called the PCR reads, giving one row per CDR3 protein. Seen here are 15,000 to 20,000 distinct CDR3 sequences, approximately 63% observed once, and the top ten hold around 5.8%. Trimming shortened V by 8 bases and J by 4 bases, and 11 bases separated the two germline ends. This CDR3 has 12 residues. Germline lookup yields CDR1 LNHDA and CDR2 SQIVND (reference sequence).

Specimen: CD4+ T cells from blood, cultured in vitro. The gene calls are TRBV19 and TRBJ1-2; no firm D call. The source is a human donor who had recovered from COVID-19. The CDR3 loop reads CASAGRPYGYTF. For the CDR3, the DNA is TGTGCCAGTGCCGGGCGACCCTATGGCTACACCTTC.